The rows below give T cell receptor beta chains drawn from one sample of a study of shared clonotypes between healthy human individuals. Sequencing used immunoSEQ multiplex PCR; TCRdb keeps in-frame clones, though not all of them. The sample yields approximately 2.3 million clones, 85% to 95% seen once. Sequencing was carried out using naive CD4+ T cells from PBMCs. These receptors were collected from a man aged 18 to 29 in good health. Some clones in this sample may be carry-over from other donors' samples. Each CDR3 is given with its conserved first and last residue. D genes are given only for firm matches. Clone size, where shown, is once, few, many, or a class for clones that have expanded.

CDR3aa	CDR3nt	d_gene	abundance	j_gene	v_gene
CASSLGRDTGELFF	TGTGCCAGCAGCCTCGGGAGGGACACCGGGGAGCTGTTTTTT	TRBD2	.	TRBJ2-2	TRBV7-3
CASSSPGLVTAEQFF	TGTGCCAGCAGCTCACCGGGACTAGTAACCGCGGAGCAGTTCTTC	TRBD2	once	TRBJ2-1	TRBV5-4
CASSLDRVGYTF	TGTGCCAGCAGCTTAGACAGGGTGGGCTACACCTTC	.	.	TRBJ1-2	TRBV7-2
CASSLLGANQPQHF	TGTGCCAGCAGTTTACTCGGGGCAAATCAGCCCCAGCATTTT	.	.	TRBJ1-5	TRBV28
CASSVEGAPSSYEQYF	TGTGCCAGCAGCGTAGAAGGGGCCCCGAGCTCCTACGAGCAGTACTTC	.	.	TRBJ2-7	TRBV9
CASSYGRSNQPQHF	TGTGCCAGCAGTTACGGACGGAGTAATCAGCCCCAGCATTTT	.	.	TRBJ1-5	TRBV6-6
CASSWTDTYEQYF	TGTGCCAGTAGTTGGACGGACACCTACGAGCAGTACTTC	.	.	TRBJ2-7	TRBV19
CASSGRGTRGGYEQYF	TGTGCCAGCAGTGGCCGGGGGACGAGGGGCGGGTACGAGCAGTACTTC	.	.	TRBJ2-7	TRBV6-1
CASSPRTGQETQYF	TGTGCCAGCAGCCCGCGGACAGGTCAAGAGACCCAGTACTTC	TRBD1	.	TRBJ2-5	TRBV11-2
CASSLPTGASSYNSPLHF	TGTGCCAGCAGTCTCCCCACAGGGGCAAGCTCCTATAATTCACCCCTCCACTTT	TRBD1	.	TRBJ1-6	TRBV28
CATQDSTDTQYF	TGTGCTACTCAGGACAGCACAGATACGCAGTATTTT	.	.	TRBJ2-3	TRBV12-5
CASSLERTSGRGNEQFF	TGCGCCAGCAGCTTGGAAAGGACTAGCGGGAGAGGGAATGAGCAGTTCTTC	TRBD2	.	TRBJ2-1	TRBV5-1
CASSVSLIAPYNEQFF	TGTGCCAGCAGCGTAAGTTTAATAGCCCCCTACAATGAGCAGTTCTTC	.	.	TRBJ2-1	TRBV9
CASSRDRREGNTIYF	TGTGCCAGCAGCCGCGACCGACGAGAAGGAAACACCATATATTTT	.	once	TRBJ1-3	TRBV7-2
CASSLASGTGQYNEQFF	TGTGCCAGCAGCTTGGCTTCCGGGACAGGTCAATACAATGAGCAGTTCTTC	TRBD1	.	TRBJ2-1	TRBV5-4
CSVRGTSASSYEQYF	TGCAGCGTCCGGGGGACTAGCGCGAGCTCCTACGAGCAGTACTTC	TRBD2	once	TRBJ2-7	TRBV29-1
CASSLGLAGGRQDTQYF	TGTGCCAGCAGCTTAGGACTAGCGGGAGGAAGACAGGATACGCAGTATTTT	TRBD2	.	TRBJ2-3	TRBV5-4
CASSPNVGVYNEQFF	TGTGCCAGCTCACCGAACGTGGGGGTCTACAATGAGCAGTTCTTC	.	.	TRBJ2-1	TRBV18
CASSLGARVGETQYF	TGCGCCAGCAGCTTAGGTGCCAGGGTAGGGGAGACCCAGTACTTC	.	.	TRBJ2-5	TRBV5-1
CATSAGADTQYF	TGTGCCACCAGCGCGGGAGCAGATACGCAGTATTTT	TRBD2	.	TRBJ2-3	TRBV15
CASSTGTGYNEQFF	TGTGCCAGCAGCACCGGGACAGGATACAATGAGCAGTTCTTC	TRBD1	once	TRBJ2-1	TRBV9
CASSLGGTQYF	TGCGCCAGCAGCTTGGGTGGGACCCAGTACTTC	.	.	TRBJ2-5	TRBV5-1
CASRVLAGTYEQYF	TGTGCCAGCAGGGTTCTAGCGGGGACCTACGAGCAGTACTTC	TRBD2	.	TRBJ2-7	TRBV6-5
CASSPLSSSAEKLFF	TGTGCCAGCTCACCTTTGAGTTCGTCGGCTGAAAAACTGTTTTTT	.	once	TRBJ1-4	TRBV18
CASSLVFHEQYF	TGTGCCAGCAGTTTGGTTTTCCACGAGCAGTACTTC	.	.	TRBJ2-7	TRBV28
CASGGTGRDGIYEQYF	TGTGCCAGTGGCGGGACAGGAAGAGATGGAATCTACGAGCAGTACTTC	TRBD1	.	TRBJ2-7	TRBV28
CAWSMAGVQETQYF	TGTGCCTGGAGTATGGCGGGGGTACAAGAGACCCAGTACTTC	TRBD2	.	TRBJ2-5	TRBV30
CASSPSSRTHEQFF	TGTGCCAGCTCACCCTCTTCTCGGACGCATGAGCAGTTCTTC	.	.	TRBJ2-1	TRBV18
CSSRGVETQYF	TGCAGCTCTCGGGGGGTGGAGACCCAGTACTTC	TRBD2	.	TRBJ2-5	TRBV20-1
CSVAGLAGEETQYF	TGCAGCGTTGCGGGACTAGCGGGAGAAGAGACCCAGTACTTC	TRBD2	.	TRBJ2-5	TRBV29-1
CASSIEGVATNEKLFF	TGTGCCAGCAGCATAGAGGGGGTTGCAACTAATGAAAAACTGTTTTTT	.	.	TRBJ1-4	TRBV7-9
CASSPHGGGITPGQPQHF	TGTGCCAGTAGTCCCCACGGGGGAGGGATAACGCCCGGTCAGCCCCAGCATTTT	.	once	TRBJ1-5	TRBV19
CASSEGGDPYSPLHF	TGTGCCAGCAGTGAAGGGGGGGATCCCTACTCACCCCTCCACTTT	.	.	TRBJ1-6	TRBV6-1
CASSLAGARNTGELFF	TGCGCCAGCAGCTTGGCGGGGGCAAGGAACACCGGGGAGCTGTTTTTT	.	.	TRBJ2-2	TRBV5-1
CASSYRRNTGELFF	TGTGCCAGCAGTTACCGTCGGAACACCGGGGAGCTGTTTTTT	.	.	TRBJ2-2	TRBV6-5
CASSPQTSSTNEKLFF	TGTGCCAGCTCACCTCAGACGTCCTCAACTAATGAAAAACTGTTTTTT	.	.	TRBJ1-4	TRBV18
CASSPLPSPIYGYTF	TGTGCCAGCAGCCCCCTCCCCTCACCGATCTATGGCTACACCTTC	.	.	TRBJ1-2	TRBV9